This T cell receptor beta chain appears in the sequencing data of a study of shared clonotypes between healthy human individuals. Donors, without exception, were Caucasian adults residing in Nashville, Tennessee. Genomic DNA (from each subset) was split evenly across several immunoSEQ plates. Per the authors' pipeline: As immunoSEQ supplied junction-only sequences (without quality scores), filtering differed. TCRdb keeps only in-frame clones here, not all; method: immunoSEQ multiplex PCR. V and J calls and clone size are copied from that table; D and trimming were computed from the DNA. The data show fewer than 700,000 clones, around 76% seen once. Overall study findings and caveats: Sampling covered blood only; tissue repertoires likely differ.

Comment on this clone: The target antigen is unknown.

Germline V lookup: CDR1 LGHNA, CDR2 YSLEER. The CDR3 loop spans 14 amino acids. Between the trimmed V and J ends, which lost 0 bases and 0 bases, there was a span of 3 bases. V usage is TRBV4-3 and J usage is TRBJ1-3; D unclear. The material sequenced was PBMCs. The clonotype comes from a woman aged 40 to 50 in good health. Some clones in this sample may be carry-over from other donors' samples. CDR3 nucleotides: TGCGCCAGCAGCCAAGATTACTCTGGAAACACCATATATTTT. Residues: CASSQDYSGNTIYF.